These T cell receptor beta chains were read from a single sample in a study of blood T cell repertoires in COVID-19. Clones were read by immunoSEQ multiplex PCR, and TCRdb kept only the in-frame ones, dropping some. The sample records fewer than 200,000 clones, under 85% being singletons. Sequencing was carried out using peripheral blood. These receptors were taken from an elderly woman with acute or convalescent COVID-19. CDR3s include the opening cysteine and the closing phenylalanine or tryptophan. The order of the fields is D gene, V gene, clone size, J gene, CDR3 DNA, CDR3 protein. A D gene is named only where the DNA matches it firmly. Some rows mark clone size as missing; the rest say once, few, many or name a class of expanded clone.

d_gene: TRBD2
v_gene: TRBV11-2
abundance: -
j_gene: TRBJ2-2
CDR3nt: TGTGCCAGCAGCCCAGCGGGGTCGACCGGGGAGCTGTTTTTT
CDR3aa: CASSPAGSTGELFF

d_gene: TRBD1
v_gene: TRBV7-2
abundance: -
j_gene: TRBJ1-5
CDR3nt: TGTGCCAGCAGCTTAACGGGACAGGGGACCAATCAGCCCCAGCATTTT
CDR3aa: CASSLTGQGTNQPQHF

d_gene: TRBD1
v_gene: TRBV30
abundance: -
j_gene: TRBJ2-7
CDR3nt: TGTGCCTGGAGCGCGATGACAGGGGTCCTAGAGCAGTACTTC
CDR3aa: CAWSAMTGVLEQYF

d_gene: -
v_gene: TRBV7-3
abundance: -
j_gene: TRBJ2-1
CDR3nt: TGTGCCAGCAGCTTGTACGGGAGCTCCTACAATGAGCAGTTCTTC
CDR3aa: CASSLYGSSYNEQFF

d_gene: -
v_gene: TRBV11-3
abundance: -
j_gene: TRBJ2-1
CDR3nt: TGTGCCAGCAGCTTAGGGTCAGGTTCCTACAATGAGCAGTTCTTC
CDR3aa: CASSLGSGSYNEQFF

d_gene: -
v_gene: TRBV4-1
abundance: -
j_gene: TRBJ1-4
CDR3nt: TGCGCCAGCAGCCAAGAGGGGCAGTCGGCCCAAGAGGTACTGTTTTTT
CDR3aa: CASSQEGQSAQEVLFF

d_gene: -
v_gene: TRBV7-2
abundance: -
j_gene: TRBJ2-7
CDR3nt: TGTGCCAGCAGCCTTAACGGTGGAGGCTCCTACGAGCAGTACTTC
CDR3aa: CASSLNGGGSYEQYF

d_gene: -
v_gene: TRBV28
abundance: -
j_gene: TRBJ1-1
CDR3nt: TGTGCCAGCGCCGCCGAGTTGTTAGCTTTCTTT
CDR3aa: CASAAELLAFF

d_gene: -
v_gene: TRBV11-2
abundance: -
j_gene: TRBJ1-2
CDR3nt: TGTGCCAGCAGCTTAGCCCCCGACTATGGCTACACCTTC
CDR3aa: CASSLAPDYGYTF

d_gene: TRBD1
v_gene: TRBV6-5
abundance: -
j_gene: TRBJ1-6
CDR3nt: TGTGCCAGCAGACTAGGACAGGGTGGGTCACCCCTCCACTTT
CDR3aa: CASRLGQGGSPLHF

d_gene: -
v_gene: TRBV7-9
abundance: few
j_gene: TRBJ2-7
CDR3nt: TGTGCCAGCAGCTTACCGTCCTACGAGCAGTACTTC
CDR3aa: CASSLPSYEQYF

d_gene: TRBD1
v_gene: TRBV27
abundance: -
j_gene: TRBJ1-4
CDR3nt: TGTGCCAGCCAACAGGGGAGTGGTCGTGTTAATGAAAAACTGTTTTTT
CDR3aa: CASQQGSGRVNEKLFF

d_gene: -
v_gene: TRBV28
abundance: -
j_gene: TRBJ2-7
CDR3nt: TGTGCCAGCAGTTTCCCCGGCAGGGTATACGAGCAGTACTTC
CDR3aa: CASSFPGRVYEQYF

d_gene: -
v_gene: TRBV11-3
abundance: -
j_gene: TRBJ1-1
CDR3nt: TGTGCCAGCAGCCCCGACACCGGGAACACTGAAGCTTTCTTT
CDR3aa: CASSPDTGNTEAFF

d_gene: -
v_gene: TRBV7-9
abundance: -
j_gene: TRBJ2-2
CDR3nt: TGTGCCAGCAGCTCCACAGGAACCTACACCGGGGAGCTGTTTTTT
CDR3aa: CASSSTGTYTGELFF

d_gene: TRBD1
v_gene: TRBV19
abundance: -
j_gene: TRBJ2-2
CDR3nt: TGTGCCAGTAGTAATTACAGGGGCGCCGGGGAGCTGTTTTTT
CDR3aa: CASSNYRGAGELFF

d_gene: -
v_gene: TRBV5-6
abundance: -
j_gene: TRBJ2-4
CDR3nt: TGTGCCAGCAGCCAACTAGGGGGGGGGCTGTTCAAAAACATTCAGTACTTC
CDR3aa: CASSQLGGGLFKNIQYF

d_gene: TRBD1
v_gene: TRBV2
abundance: -
j_gene: TRBJ1-5
CDR3nt: TGTGCCAGCAGCCGGGACAGGGGGCTAGGTCAGCCCCAGCATTTT
CDR3aa: CASSRDRGLGQPQHF

d_gene: -
v_gene: TRBV6-2/TRBV6-3
abundance: -
j_gene: TRBJ2-1
CDR3nt: TGTGCCAGCAGTTACCGGGGAAACAATGAGCAGTTCTTC
CDR3aa: CASSYRGNNEQFF

d_gene: TRBD1
v_gene: TRBV28
abundance: -
j_gene: TRBJ1-2
CDR3nt: TGTGCCAGCAGTTTGCAGGGACAGGGAGTTGGCTACACCTTC
CDR3aa: CASSLQGQGVGYTF

d_gene: TRBD1
v_gene: TRBV27
abundance: -
j_gene: TRBJ1-5
CDR3nt: TGTGCCAGCAGTCCGAACGCCGGGACAGGAGCCCGGGGGAATCAGCCCCAGCATTTT
CDR3aa: CASSPNAGTGARGNQPQHF

d_gene: TRBD1
v_gene: TRBV19
abundance: -
j_gene: TRBJ1-5
CDR3nt: TGTGCCAGTAGTGCGTTCAGGGGGCGAATCGCCCAGCCCCAGCATTTT
CDR3aa: CASSAFRGRIAQPQHF

d_gene: -
v_gene: TRBV5-1
abundance: -
j_gene: TRBJ2-1
CDR3nt: TGCGCCAGCAGCTTTGAGGTGGAGCAGTTCTTC
CDR3aa: CASSFEVEQFF

d_gene: -
v_gene: TRBV14
abundance: -
j_gene: TRBJ2-5
CDR3nt: TGTGCCAGCAGCCCTGATGAGGGGGGGCTGCGTGTAGAGACCCAGTACTTC
CDR3aa: CASSPDEGGLRVETQYF

d_gene: TRBD1
v_gene: TRBV6-5
abundance: once
j_gene: TRBJ2-7
CDR3nt: TGTGCCAGCAGCACTCCGGGGACAGGGACCTACGAGCAGTACTTC
CDR3aa: CASSTPGTGTYEQYF

d_gene: -
v_gene: TRBV7-9
abundance: -
j_gene: TRBJ1-5
CDR3nt: TGTGCCAGCAGCACAACCTATAGGGGAGGTAATCAGCCCCAGCATTTT
CDR3aa: CASSTTYRGGNQPQHF

d_gene: TRBD1
v_gene: TRBV5-4
abundance: -
j_gene: TRBJ2-5
CDR3nt: TGTGCCAGCAGCCCTGGAGTTGGCAGGGGGCAGCGGGAGACCCAGTACTTC
CDR3aa: CASSPGVGRGQRETQYF

d_gene: TRBD1
v_gene: TRBV11-3
abundance: -
j_gene: TRBJ1-1
CDR3nt: TGTGCCAGCAGCTTGGGGACAGACCCTCGGGACACTGAAGCTTTCTTT
CDR3aa: CASSLGTDPRDTEAFF

d_gene: TRBD1
v_gene: TRBV2
abundance: -
j_gene: TRBJ2-7
CDR3nt: TGTGCCAGCAGCAAGGGGGTAGCCGGGACAGGGCAGTCCGGCGAGCAGTACTTC
CDR3aa: CASSKGVAGTGQSGEQYF

d_gene: TRBD1
v_gene: TRBV4-1
abundance: few
j_gene: TRBJ2-5
CDR3nt: TGCGCCAGCAGCCAGAGGGACAGGAAGGATACGACCCAGTACTTC
CDR3aa: CASSQRDRKDTTQYF

d_gene: -
v_gene: TRBV11-2
abundance: few
j_gene: TRBJ2-7
CDR3nt: TGTGCCAGCAGCTTAATCTTGGACAGAATCCAGCGGCAGTACTTC
CDR3aa: CASSLILDRIQRQYF

d_gene: -
v_gene: TRBV15
abundance: -
j_gene: TRBJ1-5
CDR3nt: TGTGCCACCAGCAGATCCCTTACCCGGGGAATGAACAATCAGCCCCAGCATTTT
CDR3aa: CATSRSLTRGMNNQPQHF

d_gene: -
v_gene: TRBV24-1
abundance: -
j_gene: TRBJ2-3
CDR3nt: TGTGCCACCAGTGATCCGGGACAAAAGTCTACAGATACGCAGTATTTT
CDR3aa: CATSDPGQKSTDTQYF

d_gene: -
v_gene: TRBV7-2
abundance: -
j_gene: TRBJ2-1
CDR3nt: TGTGCCAGCAGCTTCCAGGTCGACTACAATGAGCAGTTCTTC
CDR3aa: CASSFQVDYNEQFF

d_gene: -
v_gene: TRBV25-1
abundance: once
j_gene: TRBJ1-2
CDR3nt: TGTGCCAGCGAGGACGGAGGATATGGCTACACCTTC
CDR3aa: CASEDGGYGYTF

d_gene: TRBD2
v_gene: TRBV5-1
abundance: -
j_gene: TRBJ2-2
CDR3nt: TGCGCCAGCAGCTTGGTTTCTAGCGGGACGAACACCGGGGAGCTGTTTTTT
CDR3aa: CASSLVSSGTNTGELFF

d_gene: TRBD1
v_gene: TRBV11-3
abundance: -
j_gene: TRBJ2-1
CDR3nt: TGTGCCAGCAGCTTAGGACACACAGGGGGACGAAATGAGCAGTTCTTC
CDR3aa: CASSLGHTGGRNEQFF

d_gene: -
v_gene: TRBV5-1
abundance: -
j_gene: TRBJ1-2
CDR3nt: TGCGCCAGCAGCGATGGGGTGGGGCGCGGCTACACCTTC
CDR3aa: CASSDGVGRGYTF

d_gene: -
v_gene: TRBV5-6
abundance: -
j_gene: TRBJ1-1
CDR3nt: TGTGCCAGCAGCACAGGCTGGGCGGGGCCATCCACTGAAGCTTTCTTT
CDR3aa: CASSTGWAGPSTEAFF

d_gene: -
v_gene: TRBV30
abundance: -
j_gene: TRBJ1-2
CDR3nt: TGTGCCATGGGAGTCAACTATGGCTACACCTTC
CDR3aa: CAMGVNYGYTF

d_gene: -
v_gene: TRBV12-3/TRBV12-4
abundance: once
j_gene: TRBJ2-1
CDR3nt: TGTGCCAGCAATGAGGGGGTCAATGAGCAGTTCTTC
CDR3aa: CASNEGVNEQFF

d_gene: -
v_gene: TRBV5-1
abundance: -
j_gene: TRBJ1-1
CDR3nt: TGCGCCAGCAGCTTGGTGGAAACAGTCGCGGGGGCTGAAGCTTTCTTT
CDR3aa: CASSLVETVAGAEAFF